The 10 T cell receptor beta chains below come from one sample, sequenced in a study of beta chain features in type 1 diabetes. Expressed TCRB transcripts were sequenced because the entire RNA isolate underwent reverse transcription. Produced via immunoSEQ multiplex PCR; TCRdb's table is partial and in-frame only. The table records roughly 130,000 clones, about a sixth of them present only once. Findings of the study overall: Moderately but significantly shorter TCRB CDR3s were found in Type 1 diabetes patients in all four CD4+ subsets.

No cognate antigen is known for these TCRs. The sample comprised central memory CD4+ T cells from blood. Receptors were obtained from a man aged 25-45 years with type 1 diabetes.

This clone has only a few counts. The chain couples TRBV19 to TRBJ2-1; possibly TRBD1 for D (6 bases). Trimming shortened V by 4 bases and J by 2 bases, and 15 bases separated the two germline ends. Germline V gene lookup returns CDR1 LNHDA and CDR2 SQIVND (reference sequence). CDR3 length equals 16 residues. The CDR3 here is CASSKGQLNTYNEQFF. The CDR3 DNA follows: TGTGCCAGTAGTAAGGGACAACTCAACACCTACAATGAGCAGTTCTTC.

The chain recombines TRBV7-6 with TRBJ2-2; tentatively, D is TRBD2 (5 bases). The V gene's germline CDR1 is SGHVS and CDR2 FNYEAQ. The CDR3 covers 16 residues. Trimming took 5 bases from V and 3 from J, leaving 16 bases between them. The CDR3, as DNA: TGTGCCAGCAGCCCGTACAGTACGGAGGACACCGGGGAGCTGTTTTTT. It yields the protein CASSPYSTEDTGELFF.

This chain joins TRBV7-2 and TRBJ1-6, with 8 positions matching TRBD1. J lost 3 bases, V lost 7 bases, and 5 bases had no gene match. CDR3 length: 15 amino acids. CDR1 and CDR2 (germline): SGHTA, FQGNSA. This CDR3 is CASTPDRVYNSPLHF. The CDR3 DNA sequence: TGTGCCAGCACCCCGGACAGGGTCTATAATTCACCCCTCCACTTT.

The rearrangement uses TRBV5-4 and TRBJ1-2, with 7 bases lining up with TRBD1. Germline loops: CDR1 SGHNT, CDR2 YYREEE (reference sequence). This CDR3 is 12 amino acids long. The V segment lost 5 bases and the J segment 8 bases; nucleotides outside the gene matches: 6. The DNA of the CDR3 is TGTGCCAGCAGATTTGACAGGGACGGCTACACCTTC. Encoded protein: CASRFDRDGYTF.

The V call is TRBV19, the J call TRBJ2-7; 7 bases are shared with TRBD1. Trimming took 5 bases from V and 2 from J; bases not matched to a gene: 9. The germline CDR1 and CDR2 sequences are LNHDA and SQIVND (reference sequence). The length of the CDR3 is 15 residues. The CDR3 nucleotides are TGTGCCAGTAGTCCTCGGGCAGGGGGACCCTACGAGCAGTACTTC. Protein product: CASSPRAGGPYEQYF.

This chain links TRBV7-6 with TRBJ2-1; 7 bases agree with TRBD2. This CDR3 comprises 16 residues. Trimming cost V 1 base and J 2 bases; bases outside gene matches: 5. Per germline, CDR1 SGHVS and CDR2 FNYEAQ. The CDR3 nucleotides read TGTGCCAGCAGCTTAGGTCCGGCGGGGGCCTACAATGAGCAGTTCTTC. Amino acids: CASSLGPAGAYNEQFF.

This clone has a handful of counts. This chain uses TRBV7-9 with TRBJ1-5, with 7 bases matching TRBD1. After removal of 4 bases from V and 6 bases from J, the junction contained 3 bases not matched to a gene. This CDR3 has 13 residues. Per germline, CDR1 SEHNR and CDR2 FQNEAQ (reference sequence). CDR3 sequence reads: CASSSGTAQPQHF. CDR3 DNA sequence: TGTGCCAGCAGCTCCGGGACAGCTCAGCCCCAGCATTTT.

This clone came up a few times. This specimen includes other DNA sequences encoding the same CDR3. The DNA for the CDR3 is TGCGCCAGCAGCCAAGATCCAGTCACAGATACGCAGTATTTT. Translation gives CASSQDPVTDTQYF. The rearrangement joins TRBV4-3 to TRBJ2-3; D not certain. Germline CDR1 and CDR2: LGHNA and YSLEER. With 0 bases removed from V and 2 bases from J, the gap between germline ends came to 6 bases. CDR3 length: 14 amino acids.

There are a few counts of this clone. This chain links TRBV9 with TRBJ2-1; a weak D match, TRBD2 (6 bases). The germline gives CDR1 SGDLS, CDR2 YYNGEE. CDR3 length: 14 amino acids. V lost 0 bases and J lost 10, with 14 bases in between. The DNA for the CDR3 is TGTGCCAGCAGCGTAGTTGGCACTAGCAGGGAGCAGTTCTTC. Translation gives CASSVVGTSREQFF.

The chain recombines TRBV6-1 with TRBJ1-6; D remains unclear. The germline gives CDR1 MNHNS, CDR2 SASEGT. The CDR3 contains 14 residues. V was trimmed by 3 bases and J by 9 bases, leaving 12 bases between them. For the CDR3, the DNA is TGTGCCAGCAGTGATGCCCAAAGCGGTTCACCCCTCCACTTT. Amino acids: CASSDAQSGSPLHF.